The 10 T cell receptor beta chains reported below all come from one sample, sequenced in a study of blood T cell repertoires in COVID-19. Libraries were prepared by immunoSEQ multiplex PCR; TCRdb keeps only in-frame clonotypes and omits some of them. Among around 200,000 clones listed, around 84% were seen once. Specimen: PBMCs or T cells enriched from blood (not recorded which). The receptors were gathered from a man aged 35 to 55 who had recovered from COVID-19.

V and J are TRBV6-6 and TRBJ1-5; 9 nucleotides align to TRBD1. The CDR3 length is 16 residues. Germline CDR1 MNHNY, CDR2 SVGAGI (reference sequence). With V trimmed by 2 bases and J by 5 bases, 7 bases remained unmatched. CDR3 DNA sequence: TGTGCCAGCAGTTACCCAGGGGGACAGGGACATCAGCCCCAGCATTTT. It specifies CASSYPGGQGHQPQHF.

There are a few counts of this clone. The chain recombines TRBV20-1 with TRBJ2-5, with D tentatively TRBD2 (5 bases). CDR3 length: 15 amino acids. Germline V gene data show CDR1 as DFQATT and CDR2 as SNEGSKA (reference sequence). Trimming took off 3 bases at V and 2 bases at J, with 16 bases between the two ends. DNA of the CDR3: TGCAGTGCTAGTTTCCTCGGACTTACTCAAGAGACCCAGTACTTC. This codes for CSASFLGLTQETQYF.

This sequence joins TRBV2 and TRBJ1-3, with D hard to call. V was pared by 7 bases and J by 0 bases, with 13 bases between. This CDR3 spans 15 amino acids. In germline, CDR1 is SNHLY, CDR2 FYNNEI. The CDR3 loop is CASMPDSYSGNTIYF. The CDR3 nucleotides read TGTGCCAGCATGCCGGACTCTTACTCTGGAAACACCATATATTTT.

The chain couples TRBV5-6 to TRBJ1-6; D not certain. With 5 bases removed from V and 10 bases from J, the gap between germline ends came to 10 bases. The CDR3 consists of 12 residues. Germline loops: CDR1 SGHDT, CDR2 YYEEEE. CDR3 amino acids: CASSEGNSPLHF. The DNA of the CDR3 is TGTGCCAGCAGTGAGGGTAACTCACCCCTCCACTTT.

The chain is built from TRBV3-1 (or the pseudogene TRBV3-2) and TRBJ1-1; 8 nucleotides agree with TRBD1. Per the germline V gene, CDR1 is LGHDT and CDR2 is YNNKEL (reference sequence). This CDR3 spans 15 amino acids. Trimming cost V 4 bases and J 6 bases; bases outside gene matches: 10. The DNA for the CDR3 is TGTGCCAGCAGCCTCGCCAGGGGGCGAGTATCTGAAGCTTTCTTT. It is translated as CASSLARGRVSEAFF.

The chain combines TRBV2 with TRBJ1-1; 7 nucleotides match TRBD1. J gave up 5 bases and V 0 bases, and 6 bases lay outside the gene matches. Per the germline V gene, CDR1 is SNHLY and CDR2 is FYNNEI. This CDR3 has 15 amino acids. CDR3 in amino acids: CASSEARQGWTEAFF. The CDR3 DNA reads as TGTGCCAGCAGTGAAGCCCGACAGGGTTGGACTGAAGCTTTCTTT.

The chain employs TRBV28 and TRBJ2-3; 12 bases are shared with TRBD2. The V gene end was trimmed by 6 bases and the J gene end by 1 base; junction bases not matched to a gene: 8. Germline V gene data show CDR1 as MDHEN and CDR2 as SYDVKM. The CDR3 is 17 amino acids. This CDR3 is CASRLGTSGWGTDTQYF. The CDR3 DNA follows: TGTGCCAGCAGACTCGGGACTAGCGGGTGGGGCACAGATACGCAGTATTTT.

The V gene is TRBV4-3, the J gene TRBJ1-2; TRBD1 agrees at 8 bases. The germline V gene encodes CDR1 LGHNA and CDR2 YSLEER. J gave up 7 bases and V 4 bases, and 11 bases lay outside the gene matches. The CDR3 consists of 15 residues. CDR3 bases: TGCGCCAGCAGCCGGTACGGACAGGGATATCTTGGCTACACCTTC. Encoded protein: CASSRYGQGYLGYTF.

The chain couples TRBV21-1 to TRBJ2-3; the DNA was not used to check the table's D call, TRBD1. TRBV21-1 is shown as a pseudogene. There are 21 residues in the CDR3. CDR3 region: CASSKVGNRGLARSICDTQYF. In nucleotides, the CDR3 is TGTGCCAGCAGCAAAGTGGGGAACAGGGGGCTCGCCCGTTCGATCTGCGATACGCAGTATTTT.

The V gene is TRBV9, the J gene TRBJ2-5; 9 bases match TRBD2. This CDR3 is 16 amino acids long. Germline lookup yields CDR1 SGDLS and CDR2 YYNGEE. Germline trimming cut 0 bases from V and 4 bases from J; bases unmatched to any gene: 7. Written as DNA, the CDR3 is TGTGCCAGCAGCGTAGGAACTAGCGGGTTCAGAGAGACCCAGTACTTC. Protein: CASSVGTSGFRETQYF.